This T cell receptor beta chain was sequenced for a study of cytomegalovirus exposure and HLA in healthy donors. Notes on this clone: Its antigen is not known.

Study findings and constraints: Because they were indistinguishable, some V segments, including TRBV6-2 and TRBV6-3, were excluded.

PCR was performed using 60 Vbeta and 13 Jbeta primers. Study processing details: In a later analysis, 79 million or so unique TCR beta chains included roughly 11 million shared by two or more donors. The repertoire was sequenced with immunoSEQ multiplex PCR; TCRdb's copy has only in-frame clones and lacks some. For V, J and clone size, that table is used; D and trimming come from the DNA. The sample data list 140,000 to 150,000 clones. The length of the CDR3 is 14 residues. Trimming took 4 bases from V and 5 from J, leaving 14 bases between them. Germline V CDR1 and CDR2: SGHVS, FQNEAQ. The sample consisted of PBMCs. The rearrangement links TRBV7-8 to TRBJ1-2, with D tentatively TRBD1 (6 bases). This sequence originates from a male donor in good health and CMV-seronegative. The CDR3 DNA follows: TGTGCCAGCAGCTCAGGGTATGGACAGTATGGCTACACCTTC. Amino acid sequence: CASSSGYGQYGYTF.